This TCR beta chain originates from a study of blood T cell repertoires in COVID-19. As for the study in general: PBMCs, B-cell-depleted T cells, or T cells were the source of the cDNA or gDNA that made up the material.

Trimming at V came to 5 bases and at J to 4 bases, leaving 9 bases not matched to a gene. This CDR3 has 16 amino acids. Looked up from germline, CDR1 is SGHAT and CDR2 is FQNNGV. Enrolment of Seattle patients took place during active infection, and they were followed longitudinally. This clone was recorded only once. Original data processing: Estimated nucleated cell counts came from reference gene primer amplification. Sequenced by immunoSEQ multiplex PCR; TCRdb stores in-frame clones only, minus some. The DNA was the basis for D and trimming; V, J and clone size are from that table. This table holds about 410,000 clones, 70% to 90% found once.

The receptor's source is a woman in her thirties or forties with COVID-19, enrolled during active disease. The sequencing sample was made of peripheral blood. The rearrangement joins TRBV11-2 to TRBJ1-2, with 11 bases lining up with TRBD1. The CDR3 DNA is TGTGCCAGCAGCCCGCACCGGACAGGGGGCCCCTATGGCTACACCTTC. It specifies CASSPHRTGGPYGYTF.